The T cell receptor beta chain under discussion was sequenced for a study of T-cell memory formation after mild COVID-19. TCRdb itself ran the 5' RACE reads through MiXCR, one entry per CDR3 protein. The sample has about 110,000 distinct CDR3 sequences, about a fifth seen once; the top ten hold 40% to 50%. This clonotype was detected many times. J was trimmed by 4 bases and V by 0 bases; bases with no gene match: 7. CDR3 length: 16 residues. From germline, CDR1 is LGHNA and CDR2 YSLEER. This sequence joins TRBV4-3 and TRBJ2-5; 8 bases are shared with TRBD2. This sequence was found in a man in his late teens or twenties who had mild COVID-19 (a few samples of this study predate the infection). Cell type and time point are not known. The sample comprised PBMCs or a T cell subset sorted from them (not recorded which). Written as DNA, the CDR3 is TGCGCCAGCAGCCAAGATCGGGGGGGCGGTGTAGAGACCCAGTACTTC. It specifies CASSQDRGGGVETQYF.